In this sample, the clone carrying this TCR beta chain turned up a few times. The antigen remains unidentified. Tagging with unique molecular identifiers was applied to individual cDNA molecules. MiXCR was run by TCRdb on the 5' RACE reads, yielding one entry per CDR3 protein. This table holds roughly 60,000 distinct CDR3 sequences, 11% found once. The sample comes from a study of early T cells in non-severe SARS-CoV-2 infection. Study at large: Sequencing of unsorted whole blood was done on bulk RNA, leaving chains unpaired.

The study's findings and limits: Missing private and CD4 specificities, VDJdb matching favored anti-spike CD8 responses.

This sequence was found in an adult who was a healthcare worker with PCR-confirmed SARS-CoV-2 infection or an uninfected control (not recorded which). The sample here was whole blood, taken at baseline.

CDR3 nucleotide sequence: TGTGCCAGCTCACCGGGACAGGGTCCAATGGAGCAGTTCTTC. This translates into CASSPGQGPMEQFF. This chain connects TRBV18 to TRBJ2-1; 9 bases fit TRBD1. V shed 3 bases and J 10 bases; nucleotides not matched to a gene: 7. This CDR3 is built from 14 residues. Per germline, CDR1 KGHSH and CDR2 LQKENI.